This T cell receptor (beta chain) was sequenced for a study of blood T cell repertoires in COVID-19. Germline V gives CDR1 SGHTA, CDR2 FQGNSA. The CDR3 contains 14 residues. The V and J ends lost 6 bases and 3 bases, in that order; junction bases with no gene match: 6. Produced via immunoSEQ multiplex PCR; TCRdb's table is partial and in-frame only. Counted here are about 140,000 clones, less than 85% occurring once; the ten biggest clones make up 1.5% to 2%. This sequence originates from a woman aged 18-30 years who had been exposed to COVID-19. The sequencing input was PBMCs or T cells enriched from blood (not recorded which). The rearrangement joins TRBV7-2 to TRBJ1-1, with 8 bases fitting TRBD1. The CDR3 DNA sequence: TGTGCCAGCAGGTATACAGGGGGTGACACTGAAGCTTTCTTT. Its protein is CASRYTGGDTEAFF. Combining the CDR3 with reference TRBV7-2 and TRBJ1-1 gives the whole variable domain GAGVSQSPSNKVTEKGKDVELRCDPISGHTALYWYRQSLGQGLEFLIYFQGNSAPDKSGLPSDRFSAERTGGSVSTLTIQRTQQEDSAVYLCASRYTGGDTEAFFGQGTRLTVV.